This entry lists 20 T cell receptor beta chains sequenced from one sample in a study of vaccination and CD4 T cells after COVID-19. This sample's treatment: approximately nine-day PBMC culture with coronavirus spike peptide pools or control peptides (ViraFEST assay). No antigen has been assigned to these receptors. The Oncomine TCR Beta short-read assay sequenced DNA from cultured CD4+ T cells. TCRdb reprocessed the PCR reads with MiXCR, giving one entry per CDR3 protein. The sample has around 15,000 distinct CDR3 sequences, less than 30% seen once. Sequencing was performed on cultured CD4+ T cells from blood. Receptors originate from a human donor with COVID-19.

This clonotype has a handful of counts. The genes are TRBV7-2 and TRBJ2-3, with no clear D. The ends were cut back, 5 bases at V and 1 base at J, with 7 bases in the middle. This CDR3 spans 13 amino acids. Germline V lookup: CDR1 SGHTA, CDR2 FQGNSA. CDR3 nucleotide sequence: TGTGCCAGCAGCCCCTTCCGCACAGATACGCAGTATTTT. This encodes CASSPFRTDTQYF.

J is TRBJ2-2 and V is TRBV29-1; D ambiguous. The germline V gene encodes CDR1 SQVTM and CDR2 ANQGSEA. V lost 6 bases and J lost 1, with 9 bases in between. The CDR3 extends over 13 amino acids. The CDR3 sequence: CSVLTVNTGELFF. The DNA of the CDR3 is TGCAGCGTCCTAACGGTGAACACCGGGGAGCTGTTTTTT.

This clonotype was observed a few times. V is TRBV10-3 and J is TRBJ2-1; TRBD1 matches at 9 bases. Per the germline V gene, CDR1 is ENHRY and CDR2 is SYGVKD. The CDR3 runs to 14 residues. V was clipped by 6 bases and J by 4 bases; unmatched bases: 4. The CDR3 nucleotides are TGTGCCATCAGCTGGGACAGGGAATACAATGAGCAGTTCTTC. This translates into CAISWDREYNEQFF.

The chain is built from TRBV18 and TRBJ1-1; a possible D gene is TRBD1 (6 bases). Germline V gives CDR1 KGHSH, CDR2 LQKENI. The CDR3 extends over 19 amino acids. Trimming took off 6 bases at V and 1 base at J, with 27 bases between the two ends. In DNA form, the CDR3 reads TGTGCCAGCTCCCCCCTTGTTACAGGGCTGGCCAGGGAGAACACTGAAGCTTTCTTT. This sequence encodes CASSPLVTGLARENTEAFF.

The V call is TRBV5-4, the J call TRBJ2-2, with TRBD2 matching over 13 bases. This CDR3 spans 16 amino acids. J lost 8 bases, V lost 4 bases, and 8 bases had no gene match. Per the germline V gene, CDR1 is SGHNT and CDR2 is YYREEE (reference sequence). The CDR3, as DNA: TGTGCCAGCAGCCCCACTAGCGGGGGGGCTCCTGGGGAGCTGTTTTTT. It encodes CASSPTSGGAPGELFF.

V gene TRBV21-1 combines with J gene TRBJ2-2. TRBV21-1 is a known pseudogene. The CDR3 covers 20 residues. The CDR3 coding sequence is TGTGCCAGCAGCAAAGTTCCTTTTCGGAGAGAAGAAAGAACCACCGGGGAGCTGTTTTTT. It encodes CASSKVPFRREERTTGELFF.

The chain carries TRBV30 and TRBJ1-1, with no clear D. Between the trimmed V and J ends, which lost 3 bases and 0 bases, there was a span of 17 bases. This CDR3 region has 16 residues. Germline-derived CDR1 and CDR2 are GTSNPN and SVGIG (reference sequence). CDR3 protein: CAWSAGRSTLNTEAFF. The CDR3 coding sequence is TGTGCCTGGAGCGCTGGACGGAGTACCTTGAACACTGAAGCTTTCTTT.

The rearrangement links TRBV7-3 to TRBJ1-1; D not certain. CDR3 length equals 14 residues. V gave up 6 bases and J gave up 2 bases, with 13 bases separating them. Germline values: CDR1 SGHTA, CDR2 FQGTGA. CDR3 sequence (DNA): TGTGCCAGCAGACCGGACCGAACCAACACTGAAGCTTTCTTT. It yields the protein CASRPDRTNTEAFF. The full variable domain, in which reference TRBV7-3 and TRBJ1-1 provide the parts outside the CDR3, is GAGVSQTPSNKVTEKGKYVELRCDPISGHTALYWYRQSLGQGPEFLIYFQGTGAADDSGLPNDRFFAVRPEGSVSTLKIQRTERGDSAVYLCASRPDRTNTEAFFGQGTRLTVV.

This clonotype was counted only a few times. This chain uses TRBV7-9 with TRBJ2-5; a weak D match, TRBD2 (6 bases). Trimming removed 7 bases from V and 2 bases from J, with 17 bases in between. The CDR3 totals 15 residues. CDR1 is SEHNR and CDR2 is FQNEAQ in the germline V gene (reference sequence). This CDR3 is CASNPSGLLQETQYF. CDR3 sequence (DNA): TGTGCCAGCAACCCGTCCGGACTATTACAAGAGACCCAGTACTTC.

This clonotype occurred once. The chain links TRBV29-1 to TRBJ1-3; 9 bases are a match to TRBD1. Unmatched junction bases numbered 11, after V lost 5 bases and J lost 3 bases. The CDR3 has 16 residues. From germline, CDR1 is SQVTM and CDR2 ANQGSEA. CDR3 amino acids: CSVLAGQGSIGNTIYF. CDR3 DNA: TGCAGCGTTTTGGCGGGACAGGGCTCGATTGGAAACACCATATATTTT.

This chain uses TRBV19 with TRBJ1-5; D may be TRBD1 (5 bases). The V end was cut by 8 bases, the J end by 0 bases, with 17 bases between. The CDR3 has 16 amino acids. Germline values: CDR1 LNHDA, CDR2 SQIVND (reference sequence). The CDR3 bases are TGTGCCAGTCAGTGGGGGGGGGGAAATAGCAATCAGCCCCAGCATTTT. The encoded protein is CASQWGGGNSNQPQHF. Full variable domain (rest looked up from reference TRBV19 and TRBJ1-5): DGGITQSPKYLFRKEGQNVTLSCEQNLNHDAMYWYRQDPGQGLRLIYYSQIVNDFQKGDIAEGYSVSREKKESFPLTVTSAQKNPTAFYLCASQWGGGNSNQPQHFGDGTRLSIL.

V and J are TRBV9 and TRBJ2-7; 7 bases match TRBD1. The germline V gene has CDR1 SGDLS and CDR2 YYNGEE. The CDR3 loop spans 15 amino acids. V was pared by 0 bases and J by 6 bases, with 9 bases of the junction left unmatched. The CDR3 sequence: CASSVEVAGGTEQYF. CDR3 bases: TGTGCCAGCAGCGTAGAGGTAGCAGGGGGTACCGAGCAGTACTTC.

J is TRBJ1-4 and V is TRBV24-1, with 9 bases matching TRBD1. The germline V gene encodes CDR1 KGHDR and CDR2 SFDVKD. The CDR3 has 17 amino acids. With V trimmed by 2 bases and J by 7 bases, 10 bases remained unmatched. The CDR3 DNA follows: TGTGCCACCAGTGATTCCGGGATACAGGGGGCAGGTGAAAAACTGTTTTTT. The encoded protein is CATSDSGIQGAGEKLFF.

The CDR3 DNA follows: TGTGCCAGCAGTCCACACGGGACAGCTAAAATACGGCCCCAGCATTTT. It codes for CASSPHGTAKIRPQHF. The chain couples TRBV12-3 or TRBV12-4 to TRBJ1-5; 7 nucleotides line up with TRBD1. The CDR3 has 16 amino acids. Trimming at V came to 5 bases and at J to 9 bases, leaving 16 bases not matched to a gene.

The CDR3 region has the DNA TGTGCCAGCAGCTTGGACGGGGTGTTAGAGACCCAGTACTTC. It encodes CASSLDGVLETQYF. This chain uses TRBV5-4 with TRBJ2-5, with TRBD2 as a possible D gene (5 bases). The germline CDR1 and CDR2 sequences are SGHNT and YYREEE (reference sequence). The CDR3 extends over 14 amino acids. Trimming took off 0 bases at V and 4 bases at J, with 10 bases between the two ends.

This clonotype qualifies as medium-sized. The V call is TRBV10-1, the J call TRBJ2-5, with 10 nucleotides matching TRBD1. CDR1 is WNHNN and CDR2 is SYGVQD in the germline V gene (reference sequence). V lost 2 bases and J lost 4; bases outside the gene matches: 10. The CDR3 has 17 residues. CDR3 in DNA: TGCGCCAGCAGTGAGGACACCGGGACAGGGGAACGAGAGACCCAGTACTTC. Its translation: CASSEDTGTGERETQYF.

The rearrangement links TRBV12-3 or TRBV12-4 to TRBJ2-3; unclear D gene. V lost 3 bases and J lost 2, with 9 bases in between. The CDR3 loop spans 14 amino acids. In nucleotides, the CDR3 is TGTGCCAGCAGTTTGCCAGCCACCACAGATACGCAGTATTTT. Its protein is CASSLPATTDTQYF.

This clonotype has only one observation. The V and J genes are TRBV7-9 and TRBJ2-7; D not certain. CDR1 SEHNR and CDR2 FQNEAQ come from the germline V gene (reference sequence). V lost 5 bases, J lost 1 base, and 12 bases lay in between. The CDR3 runs 14 residues. This chain's CDR3 is CASSPSGGSYEQYF. CDR3 nucleotide sequence: TGTGCCAGCAGCCCTTCGGGTGGATCCTACGAGCAGTACTTC.

This clonotype has only a few counts. The chain combines TRBV10-3 with TRBJ2-5, with D tentatively TRBD1 or TRBD2 (5 bases each). With 3 bases removed from V and 1 base from J, the gap between germline ends came to 9 bases. Germline-derived CDR1 and CDR2 are ENHRY and SYGVKD. This CDR3 spans 14 amino acids. The CDR3 nucleotides are TGTGCCATCAGTGAATCGGGGACCCAAGAGACCCAGTACTTC. Its protein product is CAISESGTQETQYF.

The chain employs TRBV10-3 and TRBJ2-3; D gene unclear. The CDR3 sequence is 13 residues long. The germline V gene has CDR1 ENHRY and CDR2 SYGVKD. Trimming cost V 2 bases and J 3 bases, with 6 bases left between them. The CDR3 nucleotides read TGTGCCATCAGTGAGGGCCGAACAGATACGCAGTATTTT. Translating it yields CAISEGRTDTQYF.